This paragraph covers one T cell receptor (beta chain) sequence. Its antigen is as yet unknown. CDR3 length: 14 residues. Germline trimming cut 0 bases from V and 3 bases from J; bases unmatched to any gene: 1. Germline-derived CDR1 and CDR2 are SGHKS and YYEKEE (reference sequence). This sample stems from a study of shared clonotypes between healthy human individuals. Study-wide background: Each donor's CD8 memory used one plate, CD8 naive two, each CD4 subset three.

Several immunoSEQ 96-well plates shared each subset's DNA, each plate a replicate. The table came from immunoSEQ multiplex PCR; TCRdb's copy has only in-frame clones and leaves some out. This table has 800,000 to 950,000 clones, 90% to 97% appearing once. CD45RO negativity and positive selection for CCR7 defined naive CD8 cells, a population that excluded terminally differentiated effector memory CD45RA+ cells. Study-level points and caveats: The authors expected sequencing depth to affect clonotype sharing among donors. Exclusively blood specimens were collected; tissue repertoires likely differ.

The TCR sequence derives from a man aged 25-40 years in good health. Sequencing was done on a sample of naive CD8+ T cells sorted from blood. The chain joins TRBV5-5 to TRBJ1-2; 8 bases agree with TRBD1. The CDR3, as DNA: TGTGCCAGCAGCTTGGAGACAGGGGACTATGGCTACACCTTC. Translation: CASSLETGDYGYTF.